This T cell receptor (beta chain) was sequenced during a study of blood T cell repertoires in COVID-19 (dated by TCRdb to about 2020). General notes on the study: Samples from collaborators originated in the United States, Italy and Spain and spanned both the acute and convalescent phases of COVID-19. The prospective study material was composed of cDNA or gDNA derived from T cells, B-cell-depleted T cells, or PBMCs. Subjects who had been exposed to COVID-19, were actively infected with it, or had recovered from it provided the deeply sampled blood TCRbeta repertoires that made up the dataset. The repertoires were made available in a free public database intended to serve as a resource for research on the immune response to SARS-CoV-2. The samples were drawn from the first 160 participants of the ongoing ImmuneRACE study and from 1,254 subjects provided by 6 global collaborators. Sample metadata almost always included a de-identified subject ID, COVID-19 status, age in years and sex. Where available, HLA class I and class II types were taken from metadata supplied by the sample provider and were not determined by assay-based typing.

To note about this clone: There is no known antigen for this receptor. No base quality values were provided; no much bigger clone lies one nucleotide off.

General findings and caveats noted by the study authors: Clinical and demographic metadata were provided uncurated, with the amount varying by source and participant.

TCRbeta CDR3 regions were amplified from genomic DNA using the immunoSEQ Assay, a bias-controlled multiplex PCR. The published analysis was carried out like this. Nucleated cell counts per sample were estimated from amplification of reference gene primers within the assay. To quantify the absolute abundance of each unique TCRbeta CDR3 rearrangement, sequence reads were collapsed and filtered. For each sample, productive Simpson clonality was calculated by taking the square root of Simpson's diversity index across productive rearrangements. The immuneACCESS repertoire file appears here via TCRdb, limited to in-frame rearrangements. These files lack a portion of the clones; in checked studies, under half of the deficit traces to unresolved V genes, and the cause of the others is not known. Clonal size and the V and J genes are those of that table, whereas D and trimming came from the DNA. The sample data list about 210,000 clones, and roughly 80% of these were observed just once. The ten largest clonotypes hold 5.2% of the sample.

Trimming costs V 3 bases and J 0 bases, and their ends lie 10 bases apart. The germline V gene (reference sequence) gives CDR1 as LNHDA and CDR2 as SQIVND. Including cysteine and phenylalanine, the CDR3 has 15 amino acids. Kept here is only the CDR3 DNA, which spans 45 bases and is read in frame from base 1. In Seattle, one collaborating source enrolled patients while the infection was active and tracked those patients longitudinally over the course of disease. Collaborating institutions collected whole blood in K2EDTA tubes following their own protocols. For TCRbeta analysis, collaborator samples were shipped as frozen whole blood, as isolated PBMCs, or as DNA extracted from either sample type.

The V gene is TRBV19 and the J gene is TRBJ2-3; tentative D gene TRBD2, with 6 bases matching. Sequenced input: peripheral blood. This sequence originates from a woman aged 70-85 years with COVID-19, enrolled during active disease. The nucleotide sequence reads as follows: TGTGCCAGTAGTATCGACGGGAGAAGCACAGATACGCAGTATTTT. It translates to CASSIDGRSTDTQYF.